The sequence of this T cell receptor beta chain was determined in a study of T cells in Graves' hyperthyroidism and ophthalmopathy. Study-wide points: Blood also showed most of the thyroid clonotypes that were expanded above 0.001. In simple terms, a model built on 13 V-J features told ophthalmopathy apart from stable hyperthyroidism.

The CDR3 is made up of 15 amino acids. The germline V and J ends were trimmed by 0 bases and 1 base, with 9 bases remaining between them. Germline V gene lookup returns CDR1 MNHEY and CDR2 SMNVEV (reference sequence). PBMCs were derived from roughly 9.6 ml fresh peripheral blood. This clonotype was detected many times. The antigen remains unidentified. Amplification yielded TCR beta CDR3 regions, with RNA transcripts as the source. Using the HTBI primer set, a first-round RT-PCR was run on the TCR CDR3. TCRdb reprocessed the multiplex PCR reads with MiXCR, giving one entry per CDR3 protein. The sample lists approximately 600,000 distinct CDR3 sequences; 14% were seen once.

The sample comprised blood. This clonotype originated in a woman in her 30s with Graves' hyperthyroidism that later progressed to Graves' ophthalmopathy. The chain links TRBV27 to TRBJ2-5, with TRBD1 as a possible D gene (5 bases). The CDR3: CASSLSGHSQETQYF. The DNA for the CDR3 is TGTGCCAGCAGTTTATCCGGACACTCCCAAGAGACCCAGTACTTC.